The 22 T cell receptor beta chains below all came from one sample that was sequenced in a study of T cell repertoires in cytomegalovirus infection. MiXCR, run by TCRdb on the reads, gives a single entry per CDR3 protein. The sample has around 570,000 distinct CDR3 sequences; 40% are singletons. These TCRs are of unknown antigen specificity. This specimen consisted of cultured PBMCs, obtained from culture after CMV antigen stimulation. All receptors come from a human donor in good health (CMV status not recorded). Some clones in this sample may be carry-over from other donors' samples.

This clonotype showed up just a few times. This chain joins TRBV7-9 and TRBJ1-1; no reliable D call. Germline CDR1 reads SEHNR; CDR2 reads FQNEAQ (reference sequence). This CDR3 is 12 amino acids long. Trimming removed 3 bases at V and 5 bases at J, with 7 bases between. The CDR3 DNA sequence: TGTGCCAGCAGCTTCTTGGCGACTGAAGCTTTCTTT. Translation: CASSFLATEAFF. The full variable domain, its missing parts supplied by reference TRBV7-9 and TRBJ1-1, is DTGVSQNPRHKITKRGQNVTFRCDPISEHNRLYWYRQTLGQGPEFLTYFQNEAQLEKSRLLSDRFSAERPKGSFSTLEIQRTEQGDSAMYLCASSFLATEAFFGQGTRLTVV.

V and J are TRBV7-2 and TRBJ2-4, with 7 nucleotides matching TRBD1. Germline V gene data show CDR1 as SGHTA and CDR2 as FQGNSA. This CDR3 spans 16 amino acids. J gave up 6 bases and V 5 bases, and 13 bases lay outside the gene matches. CDR3 sequence (DNA): TGTGCCAGCAGCCCGCGACAGGGTCGGGAAACAAACATTCAGTACTTC. This encodes CASSPRQGRETNIQYF.

The J gene is TRBJ1-1, the V gene TRBV7-6, with D uncertain. V dropped 1 base and J dropped 5 bases, with 8 bases sitting between them. Looked up from germline, CDR1 is SGHVS and CDR2 is FNYEAQ. CDR3 length: 13 amino acids. Here the CDR3 reads CASSLDRKTEAFF. The DNA of the CDR3 is TGTGCCAGCAGCTTAGACCGGAAAACTGAAGCTTTCTTT.

This clonotype has ten or more counts. The chain carries TRBV7-2 and TRBJ2-5; weak D call: TRBD2 (5 bases). CDR1 is SGHTA, CDR2 FQGNSA, per germline. This CDR3 is built from 15 residues. V was cut by 3 bases and J by 2 bases, with 13 bases left in between. CDR3 loop: CASSFPRLPQETQYF. The CDR3 nucleotides read TGTGCCAGCAGCTTTCCCCGACTACCACAAGAGACCCAGTACTTC.

The sample holds many counts of this clonotype. The rearrangement joins TRBV10-2 to TRBJ1-5, with a weak D call TRBD1 (6 bases). Germline lookup yields CDR1 WSHSY and CDR2 SAAADI. This CDR3 is 15 amino acids long. With 3 bases removed from V and 6 bases from J, the gap between germline ends came to 15 bases. CDR3 protein: CASSEQGGDPQPQHF. CDR3 coding DNA: TGCGCCAGCAGTGAACAGGGAGGCGATCCTCAGCCCCAGCATTTT.

The chain combines TRBV27 with TRBJ2-3; tentatively, D is TRBD1 (6 bases). The V end lost 3 bases, the J end lost 6 bases, and 10 bases lay between the germline ends. The CDR3 covers 13 residues. Looked up from germline, CDR1 is MNHEY and CDR2 is SMNVEV (reference sequence). CDR3: CASSFFQGDTQYF. CDR3 nucleotide sequence: TGTGCCAGCAGTTTCTTTCAGGGGGATACGCAGTATTTT.

This clonotype turned up a few times. The chain recombines TRBV27 with TRBJ2-1; 12 nucleotides align to TRBD2. The CDR3 totals 15 residues. The V and J ends lost 6 bases and 7 bases, in that order; junction bases with no gene match: 7. CDR1 MNHEY and CDR2 SMNVEV come from the germline V gene (reference sequence). The CDR3 bases are TGTGCCAGCAGAGGAGCCCTAGCGGGAGGGAATGAGCAGTTCTTC. This translates into CASRGALAGGNEQFF.

This clonotype was picked up a small number of times. J is TRBJ2-2 and V is TRBV28; the match to TRBD2 covers 8 bases. The CDR3 contains 17 residues. Germline V lookup: CDR1 MDHEN, CDR2 SYDVKM. With 7 bases clipped from V and 0 bases from J, the junction kept 10 bases outside the gene matches. The CDR3 sequence is CASNQVLAGTNTGELFF. The CDR3 DNA is TGTGCCAGCAACCAAGTCTTAGCGGGGACGAACACCGGGGAGCTGTTTTTT.

The chain couples TRBV7-9 to TRBJ1-6; 10 bases agree with TRBD1. Trimming cost V 4 bases and J 7 bases; bases outside gene matches: 7. Germline V gene data show CDR1 as SEHNR and CDR2 as FQNEAQ (reference sequence). The CDR3 spans 16 residues. The CDR3 loop reads CASSSLDRGNNSPLHF. The DNA for the CDR3 is TGTGCCAGCAGCTCCCTGGACAGGGGGAACAATTCACCCCTCCACTTT.

This clonotype has only one observation. The V and J genes are TRBV5-1 and TRBJ2-5, with TRBD2 matching 8 bases. Losses at the gene ends were 1 base for V and 3 bases for J; bases not matched to a gene: 2. The length of the CDR3 is 14 residues. From germline, CDR1 is SGHRS and CDR2 YFSETQ. CDR3 in DNA: TGCGCCAGCAGCTTGTTCGGGGGGGAAGAGACCCAGTACTTC. Translation gives CASSLFGGEETQYF. Together with reference TRBV5-1 and TRBJ2-5, the CDR3 gives the full variable domain: KAGVTQTPRYLIKTRGQQVTLSCSPISGHRSVSWYQQTPGQGLQFLFEYFSETQRNKGNFPGRFSGRQFSNSRSEMNVSTLELGDSALYLCASSLFGGEETQYFGPGTRLLVL.

This rearrangement joins TRBV6-5 to TRBJ2-7, with 7 bases that match TRBD1. CDR3 length equals 14 residues. V lost 3 bases, J lost 4 bases, and 6 bases stayed unmatched. Germline loops: CDR1 MNHEY, CDR2 SVGAGI. The CDR3 nucleotides are TGTGCCAGCAGTTATAGTGGGACAGAGTACGAGCAGTACTTC. Its protein is CASSYSGTEYEQYF.

This clonotype was seen only a few times. V gene TRBV11-2 combines with J gene TRBJ1-2, with 9 bases fitting TRBD1. Losses at the gene ends were 6 bases for V and 4 bases for J; bases not matched to a gene: 15. Germline V CDR1 and CDR2: SGHAT, FQNNGV. This CDR3 region has 17 residues. The CDR3, as DNA: TGTGCCAGCAGTCTAGGTCTGGCACAGGGGGCTTTCTATGGCTACACCTTC. As protein: CASSLGLAQGAFYGYTF.

This clonotype appeared a single time. This chain joins TRBV2 and TRBJ1-1; D unclear. V lost 4 bases and J 10 bases, leaving 19 bases between the germline ends. The CDR3 spans 14 residues. Germline loops: CDR1 SNHLY, CDR2 FYNNEI. The CDR3, as DNA: TGTGCCAGCAGTGCCTTTAGGACGCAGCTGCTAGCTTTCTTT. Translated: CASSAFRTQLLAFF.

The chain uses TRBV28 and TRBJ1-4, with D hard to call. This CDR3 contains 15 residues. From germline, CDR1 is MDHEN and CDR2 SYDVKM. Trimming took off 5 bases at V and 5 bases at J, with 15 bases between the two ends. The CDR3 DNA reads TGTGCCAGCAGTCCTTATTACCAGGAAAATGAAAAACTGTTTTTT. Translation gives CASSPYYQENEKLFF.

This clonotype was observed a few times. The gene calls are TRBV10-3 and TRBJ2-4, with D maybe TRBD2 (5 bases). V shed 3 bases and J shed 3 bases, with 12 bases lying between them. The CDR3 totals 15 residues. CDR1 ENHRY and CDR2 SYGVKD come from the germline V gene. CDR3 protein: CAISDKGVGKNIQYF. The CDR3 DNA sequence: TGTGCCATCAGTGATAAGGGAGTGGGCAAAAACATTCAGTACTTC.

The chain is built from TRBV7-9 and TRBJ2-3, with no clear D. This CDR3 region has 15 residues. The V gene's germline CDR1 is SEHNR and CDR2 FQNEAQ (reference sequence). V lost 7 bases and J 2 bases, leaving 16 bases between the germline ends. CDR3 nucleotides: TGTGCCAGCAACCCGGGTCGGAGATTCACAGATACGCAGTATTTT. Amino acids: CASNPGRRFTDTQYF.

The J gene is TRBJ1-2, the V gene TRBV3-1; D remains ambiguous. CDR1 and CDR2 (germline): LGHDT, YNNKEL (reference sequence). This CDR3 has 13 residues. The V end lost 1 base, the J end lost 5 bases, and 8 bases lay between the germline ends. CDR3 sequence (DNA): TGTGCCAGCAGCCAAGGGCAGTTATATGGCTACACCTTC. Its protein product is CASSQGQLYGYTF.

V and J are TRBV7-9 and TRBJ2-1; D perhaps matches TRBD1 (6 bases). From germline, CDR1 is SEHNR and CDR2 FQNEAQ (reference sequence). The V gene lost 7 bases and the J gene lost 4 bases, with 14 bases spanning the gap. The CDR3 spans 14 residues. CDR3 DNA sequence: TGTGCCAGCACCCCTTCGACAGGTTACAATGAGCAGTTCTTC. Protein sequence: CASTPSTGYNEQFF.

The chain is built from TRBV7-2 and TRBJ2-5, with 8 bases identical to TRBD2. V was pared by 5 bases and J by 5 bases, with 4 bases of the junction left unmatched. The germline gives CDR1 SGHTA, CDR2 FQGNSA. This CDR3 is 13 amino acids long. The CDR3 region has the DNA TGTGCCAGCAGCCCAGAGCGGGAGGAGACCCAGTACTTC. Encoded protein: CASSPEREETQYF.

This clonotype was found a few times. The rearrangement links TRBV6-2 or TRBV6-3 to TRBJ2-7; tentative D call: TRBD1 (5 bases). The ends were cut back, 0 bases at V and 9 bases at J, with 12 bases in the middle. The CDR3 extends over 13 amino acids. Looked up from germline, CDR1 is MNHEY and CDR2 is SVGEGT. The CDR3 DNA is TGTGCCAGCAGTTACTCCAGGGAACACGGGCAGTACTTC. Residues: CASSYSREHGQYF.

This clonotype has just a few counts. This chain links TRBV6-2 or TRBV6-3 with TRBJ2-7; 8 bases match TRBD1. V lost 2 bases and J lost 0; bases outside the gene matches: 6. The germline gives CDR1 MNHEY, CDR2 SVGEGT. The CDR3 runs 16 residues. The CDR3 coding sequence is TGTGCCAGCAGTTACGGGGACAGGACGAGCTCCTACGAGCAGTACTTC. Its protein is CASSYGDRTSSYEQYF.

Regarding this clonotype: A much more abundant neighbour one base away suggests this may be a read error. The missing conserved phenylalanine or tryptophan at the end of this CDR3 makes a read error likely. The V call is TRBV7-2, the J call TRBJ1-2, with D perhaps matching TRBD1 (6 bases). The CDR3 has 17 residues. Trimming left V 1 base short and J 8 bases short, with 23 bases between. Germline CDR1 SGHTA, CDR2 FQGNSA. The CDR3 DNA reads as TGTGCCAGCAGCTTAGACCTTACAGGGTCCCGCGCCGGGGGCTACACCTTA. Protein sequence: CASSLDLTGSRAGGYTL.